A single sample gave rise to the 19 T cell receptor beta chains below, sequenced in a study of blood T cell repertoires in COVID-19. Generated by immunoSEQ multiplex PCR, the TCRdb table keeps only in-frame clones and is missing some. Among under 250,000 clones listed, approximately 80% were seen once. The sequenced sample was peripheral blood. The receptors stem from a man in his forties or fifties with acute or convalescent COVID-19.

The chain employs TRBV10-3 and TRBJ1-4; the match to TRBD1 covers 12 bases. The CDR3 runs to 17 residues. Germline lookup yields CDR1 ENHRY and CDR2 SYGVKD. With V trimmed by 6 bases and J by 5 bases, 10 bases remained unmatched. The CDR3 protein is CAISSGTGGSGNEKLFF. In DNA form, the CDR3 reads TGTGCCATCAGCTCCGGGACAGGGGGCTCGGGGAATGAAAAACTGTTTTTT.

The J gene is TRBJ1-1, the V gene TRBV11-2; 7 bases line up with TRBD1. This CDR3 contains 12 residues. CDR1 and CDR2 (germline): SGHAT, FQNNGV. V lost 5 bases to trimming and J lost 7 bases; unmatched junction nucleotides: 4. In DNA form, the CDR3 reads TGTGCCAGCAGCGTCGACAGGGATGAAGCTTTCTTT. Residues: CASSVDRDEAFF.

The chain uses TRBV19 and TRBJ1-1; TRBD1 agrees at 12 bases. With V trimmed by 5 bases and J by 9 bases, 7 bases remained unmatched. Per germline, CDR1 LNHDA and CDR2 SQIVND (reference sequence). The CDR3 spans 14 residues. CDR3 sequence: CASSPRDRGRKAFF. Here the CDR3 DNA reads TGTGCCAGTAGTCCCCGGGACAGGGGGCGCAAAGCTTTCTTT.

The chain has TRBV2 and TRBJ2-1; TRBD2 matches at 9 bases. This CDR3 contains 15 residues. The V gene's germline CDR1 is SNHLY and CDR2 FYNNEI. V trimming: 6 bases; J trimming: 10 bases; junction bases outside the gene matches: 13. For the CDR3, the DNA is TGTGCCAGCAGCGCCGGTGGAGCGGGAGGTGAGGAGCAGTTCTTC. It specifies CASSAGGAGGEEQFF.

CDR3 protein: CASSQDRVIGNTIYF. The CDR3 region has the DNA TGTGCCAGCAGCCAGGACAGAGTGATTGGAAACACCATATATTTT. The chain employs TRBV7-2 and TRBJ1-3; D possibly corresponds to TRBD1 (6 bases). The germline gives CDR1 SGHTA, CDR2 FQGNSA. This CDR3 is 15 amino acids long. V dropped 5 bases and J dropped 3 bases, with 14 bases sitting between them.

This clone was counted once. The chain uses TRBV11-2 and TRBJ2-4, with D unclear. Trimming took off 1 base at V and 0 bases at J, with 13 bases between the two ends. The CDR3 covers 17 residues. CDR1 SGHAT and CDR2 FQNNGV come from the germline V gene. CDR3 DNA sequence: TGTGCCAGCAGCTTAGGCTTCACAGATTTAGCCAAAAACATTCAGTACTTC. It codes for CASSLGFTDLAKNIQYF.

This chain links TRBV29-1 with TRBJ1-1; 8 nucleotides align to TRBD1. CDR1 is SQVTM, CDR2 ANQGSEA, per germline. This CDR3 contains 12 residues. Trimming at V came to 7 bases and at J to 3 bases, leaving 4 bases not matched to a gene. In nucleotides, the CDR3 is TGCAGCGCCTCAGGGGGCGACACTGAAGCTTTCTTT. This codes for CSASGGDTEAFF.

The chain employs TRBV19 and TRBJ1-1, with 10 bases fitting TRBD1. V gave up 5 bases and J gave up 6 bases; unmatched junction bases: 15. The germline V gene encodes CDR1 LNHDA and CDR2 SQIVND (reference sequence). The CDR3 runs 17 residues. The CDR3, as DNA: TGTGCCAGTAGTGTCCCGGGACAGGGGCTGCGCAGCCCTGAAGCTTTCTTT. Protein: CASSVPGQGLRSPEAFF. Drawing the rest from reference TRBV19 and TRBJ1-1, the complete variable domain is DGGITQSPKYLFRKEGQNVTLSCEQNLNHDAMYWYRQDPGQGLRLIYYSQIVNDFQKGDIAEGYSVSREKKESFPLTVTSAQKNPTAFYLCASSVPGQGLRSPEAFFGQGTRLTVV.

A single count supports this clone. The genes are TRBV7-9 and TRBJ1-2; 7 nucleotides agree with TRBD1. Per the germline V gene, CDR1 is SEHNR and CDR2 is FQNEAQ (reference sequence). V gave up 1 base and J gave up 7 bases; unmatched junction bases: 3. This CDR3 has 13 amino acids. This CDR3 reads CASSLGQGRGYTF. The CDR3 nucleotides read TGTGCCAGCAGCTTAGGACAGGGTCGTGGCTACACCTTC.

The V call is TRBV6-1, the J call TRBJ2-3, with 11 bases that match TRBD2. The CDR3 runs 15 residues. Germline trimming cut 2 bases from V and 3 bases from J; bases unmatched to any gene: 1. Germline-derived CDR1 and CDR2 are MNHNS and SASEGT. This CDR3 is CASSERLAGTDTQYF. The CDR3 DNA sequence: TGTGCCAGCAGTGAAAGACTAGCGGGGACAGATACGCAGTATTTT.

The chain has TRBV27 and TRBJ2-5; D ambiguous. The CDR3 length is 13 residues. The V gene lost 0 bases and the J gene lost 1 base, with 3 bases spanning the gap. The V gene's germline CDR1 is MNHEY and CDR2 SMNVEV (reference sequence). The CDR3 loop reads CASSLSAQETQYF. The CDR3 coding sequence is TGTGCCAGCAGTTTATCGGCCCAAGAGACCCAGTACTTC.

The chain couples TRBV9 to TRBJ2-2, with 10 bases that match TRBD2. Looked up from germline, CDR1 is SGDLS and CDR2 is YYNGEE. The CDR3 totals 17 residues. V dropped 3 bases and J dropped 5; count of bases not matched to a gene: 10. CDR3 in DNA: TGTGCCAGCAGCGGCCGTTCTAGCGGGAGAGGGACCGGGGAGCTGTTTTTT. Amino acids: CASSGRSSGRGTGELFF.

The CDR3 nucleotides are TGTGCCACCGCGCCCGGGAGCTATGAAGGTCAGCCCCAGCATTTT. Translated, it gives CATAPGSYEGQPQHF. The chain is built from TRBV6-5 and TRBJ1-5; D call uncertain. V dropped 10 bases and J dropped 6 bases, with 22 bases sitting between them. CDR1 and CDR2 from the germline V gene are MNHEY and SVGAGI. The CDR3 has 15 residues.

The J gene is TRBJ1-6, the V gene TRBV19; tentative D call: TRBD1 (6 bases). Germline assignment: CDR1 LNHDA and CDR2 SQIVND (reference sequence). This CDR3 contains 15 residues. V lost 4 bases and J lost 8, with 15 bases in between. In DNA form, the CDR3 reads TGTGCCAGTAGTACCTACAGGGCCGCCGATTCACCCCTCCACTTT. Its translation: CASSTYRAADSPLHF.

The chain has TRBV4-3 and TRBJ1-5; D is unresolved. The V end lost 1 base, the J end lost 6 bases, and 16 bases lay between the germline ends. The germline V gene has CDR1 LGHNA and CDR2 YSLEER. The CDR3 has 16 amino acids. The CDR3 region is CASSQAAGMGGQPQHF. In DNA, the CDR3 is TGCGCCAGCAGCCAAGCGGCGGGAATGGGAGGTCAGCCCCAGCATTTT.

The CDR3 region is CASSRDRGNQPQHF. Here the CDR3 DNA reads TGTGCCAGCAGCCGGGACAGGGGTAATCAGCCCCAGCATTTT. The chain recombines TRBV5-4 with TRBJ1-5; 10 nucleotides agree with TRBD1. This CDR3 region has 14 residues. J lost 4 bases, V lost 4 bases, and 2 bases had no gene match. Germline V CDR1 and CDR2: SGHNT, YYREEE (reference sequence).

The chain carries TRBV28 and TRBJ2-5; D is unresolved. The CDR3 runs to 13 residues. V was clipped by 3 bases and J by 1 base, with 6 bases between them. The germline gives CDR1 MDHEN, CDR2 SYDVKM. The CDR3 DNA follows: TGTGCCAGCAGTTTCTCTAGCCAAGAGACCCAGTACTTC. Amino acids: CASSFSSQETQYF.

The gene calls are TRBV10-1 and TRBJ2-7, with 11 bases identical to TRBD2. Germline loops: CDR1 WNHNN, CDR2 SYGVQD (reference sequence). After removal of 3 bases from V and 0 bases from J, the junction contained 25 bases not matched to a gene. The CDR3 spans 23 residues. This CDR3 reads CASSEMADSVPGLAARSSYEQYF. DNA for the CDR3: TGCGCCAGCAGTGAAATGGCGGATAGCGTTCCGGGACTAGCGGCTAGGAGCTCCTACGAGCAGTACTTC.

The V gene is TRBV5-5, the J gene TRBJ2-7, with a possible D match to TRBD1 (6 bases). The germline V gene encodes CDR1 SGHKS and CDR2 YYEKEE (reference sequence). V was shortened by 2 bases and J by 2 bases, with 11 bases between the two germline ends. The CDR3 is 14 residues long. The CDR3 DNA follows: TGTGCCAGCAGCTTTGACAGGCTGACCTACGAGCAGTACTTC. Protein: CASSFDRLTYEQYF.